This TCR beta chain is drawn from a study of beta chain features in type 1 diabetes. Since all of the isolated RNA was reverse transcribed, expressed TCRB transcripts were what got sequenced. TCRdb keeps only in-frame clones here, not all; method: immunoSEQ multiplex PCR. Of around 160,000 clones listed, roughly 50% are singletons. Germline CDR1 SQVTM, CDR2 ANQGSEA. The CDR3 sequence is 13 residues long. V was clipped by 3 bases and J by 1 base, with 9 bases between them. The source material was Tregs from blood. This TCR derives from a man between 18 and 29 years old in good health. The V and J genes are TRBV29-1 and TRBJ1-1; D gene unclear. In DNA form, the CDR3 reads TGCAGCGTTGAGCGGTTGAGGAACACTGAAGCTTTCTTT. Amino acid sequence: CSVERLRNTEAFF.